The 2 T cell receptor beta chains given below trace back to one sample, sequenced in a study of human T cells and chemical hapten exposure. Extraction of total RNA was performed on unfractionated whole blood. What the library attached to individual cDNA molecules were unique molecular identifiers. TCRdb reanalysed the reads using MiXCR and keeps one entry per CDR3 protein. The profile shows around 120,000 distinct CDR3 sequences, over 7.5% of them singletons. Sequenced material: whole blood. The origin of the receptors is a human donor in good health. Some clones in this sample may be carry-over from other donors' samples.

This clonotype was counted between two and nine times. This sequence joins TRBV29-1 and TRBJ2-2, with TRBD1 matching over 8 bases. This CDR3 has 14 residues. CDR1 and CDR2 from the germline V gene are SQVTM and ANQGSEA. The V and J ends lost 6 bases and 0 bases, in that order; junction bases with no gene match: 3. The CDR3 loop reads CSVTGVANTGELFF. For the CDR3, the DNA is TGCAGCGTGACAGGGGTCGCGAACACCGGGGAGCTGTTTTTT.

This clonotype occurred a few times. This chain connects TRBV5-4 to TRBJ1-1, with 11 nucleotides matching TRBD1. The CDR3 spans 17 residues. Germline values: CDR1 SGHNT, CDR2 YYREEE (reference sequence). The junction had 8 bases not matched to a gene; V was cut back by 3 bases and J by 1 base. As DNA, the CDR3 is TGTGCCAGCAGCTCCGGACAGGGGGCATGGGGGAACACTGAAGCTTTCTTT. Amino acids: CASSSGQGAWGNTEAFF.